The 21 T cell receptor beta chains listed next were all sequenced from one sample in a study of molecular identifiers for immune sequencing clone quantification. TCRdb fed the PCR reads into MiXCR, producing one record per CDR3 protein. The sample contains more than 450,000 distinct CDR3 sequences, about a quarter of which appear only once. The source material was naive CD8+ T cells from blood, with Jurkat cell RNA spiked in. Stated subset: FACS-sorted CD8+CD4-CCR7+CD45RA+ naive T cells. The receptors originated from a human donor in good health. Some libraries in this study had Jurkat cell RNA spiked in.

In its sample, this clonotype was seen a few times. The J gene is TRBJ2-5, the V gene TRBV28, with TRBD1 as a possible D gene (6 bases). Germline loops: CDR1 MDHEN, CDR2 SYDVKM. Trimming cost V 1 base and J 11 bases, with 17 bases left between them. The CDR3 is made up of 14 amino acids. CDR3 bases: TGTGCCAGCAGTTTATCAGGACAGAGCTCTGTGCAGTACTTC. Its protein is CASSLSGQSSVQYF.

In regard to this clonotype: A much larger clone lies one base from this, so it may be a read error. The V call is TRBV9, the J call TRBJ2-3; TRBD1 matches 8 bases. This CDR3 comprises 15 residues. Germline V gives CDR1 SGDLS, CDR2 YYNGEE. DNA of the CDR3: TGTGCCAGCGGCGTAGACAGGGGATTCACAGATACGCAGTATTTT. Its translation is CASGVDRGFTDTQYF.

This clonotype was picked up many times. V is TRBV20-1 and J is TRBJ2-7; unclear D gene. CDR3 length equals 11 residues. V was clipped by 6 bases and J by 3 bases, with 9 bases between them. Germline lookup yields CDR1 DFQATT and CDR2 SNEGSKA (reference sequence). In nucleotides, the CDR3 is TGCAGTGCCCCACTCGGCTACGAGCAGTACTTC. Amino acids: CSAPLGYEQYF.

This clonotype was observed a handful of times. The V call is TRBV24-1, the J call TRBJ2-2; 8 nucleotides line up with TRBD2. The V gene's germline CDR1 is KGHDR and CDR2 SFDVKD. V was pared by 4 bases and J by 2 bases, with 5 bases of the junction left unmatched. The CDR3 has 16 residues. In DNA form, the CDR3 reads TGTGCCACCAGTGACCCTACTAGCGGTAACACCGGGGAGCTGTTTTTT. The encoded protein is CATSDPTSGNTGELFF.

V gene TRBV29-1 combines with J gene TRBJ2-7, with D perhaps matching TRBD2 (5 bases). The CDR3 length is 12 residues. The V gene lost 8 bases and the J gene lost 3 bases, with 14 bases spanning the gap. Germline loops: CDR1 SQVTM, CDR2 ANQGSEA. The CDR3 spells CSIVLEGYEQYF. The CDR3 bases are TGCAGCATTGTCTTAGAGGGCTACGAGCAGTACTTC.

In this sample, this clonotype turned up many times. J is TRBJ2-6 and V is TRBV5-1; 9 nucleotides agree with TRBD2. The CDR3 runs 18 residues. V was clipped by 3 bases and J by 4 bases; unmatched bases: 11. Germline V gives CDR1 SGHRS, CDR2 YFSETQ. The CDR3 DNA sequence: TGCGCCAGCAGCTCGATAGCGGGGGTAACGGCCGGGGCCAACGTCCTGACTTTC. Translating gives CASSSIAGVTAGANVLTF.

Ten or more counts support this clonotype. The chain recombines TRBV20-1 with TRBJ1-4, with 7 bases that match TRBD1. The V gene's germline CDR1 is DFQATT and CDR2 SNEGSKA (reference sequence). Trimming removed 3 bases from V and 6 bases from J; junction bases left unmatched: 7. The CDR3 is 14 residues long. CDR3 nucleotide sequence: TGCAGTGCTAGCCTGACAGGGCGGCATGAAAAACTGTTTTTT. It translates to CSASLTGRHEKLFF.

This clonotype showed up many times. In DNA, the CDR3 is TGTGCCAGCAACCTTCCCGGACAAACGAACACCGGGGAGCTGTTTTTT. It translates to CASNLPGQTNTGELFF. The V call is TRBV5-5, the J call TRBJ2-2; perhaps TRBD1 as D (5 bases). The ends were cut back, 6 bases at V and 0 bases at J, with 15 bases in the middle. CDR3 length: 16 amino acids. Germline V gives CDR1 SGHKS, CDR2 YYEKEE (reference sequence). The full variable domain, completed using reference TRBV5-5 and TRBJ2-2, is DAGVTQSPTHLIKTRGQQVTLRCSPISGHKSVSWYQQVLGQGPQFIFQYYEKEERGRGNFPDRFSARQFPNYSSELNVNALLLGDSALYLCASNLPGQTNTGELFFGEGSRLTVL.

In regard to this clonotype: Since the CDR3 does not end with the conserved phenylalanine or tryptophan, this likely comes from a read error. The V and J genes are TRBV20-1 and TRBJ1-3; TRBD1 agrees at 8 bases. Germline CDR1 and CDR2: DFQATT and SNEGSKA (reference sequence). This CDR3 region has 15 residues. CDR3 sequence (DNA): TGCAGAGGACAGGGTTCCTTATGTTCTGGAAACACCATATATTCT. Its protein is CRGQGSLCSGNTIYS.

This clonotype was detected many times. The chain uses TRBV7-9 and TRBJ2-3, with D unclear. V was trimmed by 5 bases and J by 10 bases, leaving 19 bases between them. The CDR3 has 14 residues. The germline V gene has CDR1 SEHNR and CDR2 FQNEAQ (reference sequence). The CDR3 sequence: CASSATGAPVAQYF. The CDR3 DNA follows: TGTGCCAGCAGCGCGACGGGTGCTCCCGTGGCGCAGTATTTT.

Details on this clonotype: A single base separates this from a much larger clone, so it may be a read error. V and J are TRBV6-2 or TRBV6-3 and TRBJ2-2; D is unclear. This CDR3 has 14 residues. Germline loops: CDR1 MNHEY, CDR2 SVGEGT. V lost 11 bases and J lost 4, with 17 bases in between. CDR3 in amino acids: CARRSRTSTGELFF. As DNA, the CDR3 is TGTGCCCGTCGCAGCCGAACGAGCACCGGGGAGCTGTTTTTT.

This clonotype was picked up a small number of times. V is TRBV5-1 and J is TRBJ2-3; possible D gene TRBD2, 5 bases. The CDR3 runs 15 residues. Trimming cost V 0 bases and J 2 bases, with 10 bases left between them. Germline V gene lookup returns CDR1 SGHRS and CDR2 YFSETQ. DNA for the CDR3: TGCGCCAGCAGCTTGGGACTATATGACACAGATACGCAGTATTTT. Its translation: CASSLGLYDTDTQYF.

A remark on this clonotype: This may stem from a read error, because a much larger clone lies one nucleotide away. This CDR3 fails to terminate in the conserved phenylalanine or tryptophan, so it likely reflects a read error. This chain links TRBV5-1 with TRBJ1-1; possible D gene TRBD1, 5 bases. Trimming removed 2 bases from V and 3 bases from J, with 14 bases in between. The CDR3 totals 15 residues. Germline V gene sequence: CDR1 SGHRS, CDR2 YFSETQ. CDR3 sequence reads: CASSFSYGGDTEAFS. CDR3 nucleotide sequence: TGCGCCAGCAGCTTCTCTTATGGAGGGGACACTGAAGCTTTCTCT.

This clonotype has a handful of counts. This sequence joins TRBV6-2 or TRBV6-3 and TRBJ2-1, with unresolved D. The V end lost 6 bases, the J end lost 4 bases, and 4 bases lay between the germline ends. Per germline, CDR1 MNHEY and CDR2 SVGEGT. This CDR3 has 11 residues. The CDR3 bases are TGTGCCAGCAGGCTTTACAATGAGCAGTTCTTC. This gives the protein CASRLYNEQFF.

This clonotype was seen only a few times. Being one base from a much bigger clone, this may be a read error. The chain uses TRBV12-3 or TRBV12-4 and TRBJ1-1; D remains ambiguous. CDR3 length: 14 residues. V dropped 7 bases and J dropped 2 bases, with 14 bases sitting between them. The CDR3, as DNA: TGTGCCAGCACTCTTGTGGGAGTAAACACTGAAGCTTTCTTT. It encodes CASTLVGVNTEAFF.

This clonotype was recorded at least ten times. V and J are TRBV30 and TRBJ2-3; no clear D gene. This CDR3 region has 16 residues. Germline-derived CDR1 and CDR2 are GTSNPN and SVGIG (reference sequence). V was shortened by 0 bases and J by 0 bases, with 13 bases between the two germline ends. CDR3 nucleotides: TGTGCCTGGAGTGTACTGGGCAGATCTAGCACAGATACGCAGTATTTT. Its protein product is CAWSVLGRSSTDTQYF.

Details on this clonotype: A much larger clone lies one base from this, so it may be a read error. V is TRBV7-2 and J is TRBJ2-1; D is perhaps TRBD1 (6 bases). Looked up from germline, CDR1 is SGHTA and CDR2 is FQGNSA. The V gene lost 2 bases and the J gene lost 4 bases, with 12 bases spanning the gap. The CDR3 has 15 residues. CDR3 sequence: CASSLNWDTYNEQFF. The CDR3 bases are TGTGCCAGCAGCTTAAACTGGGACACGTACAATGAGCAGTTCTTC.

This clonotype was observed at least ten times. V is TRBV28 and J is TRBJ1-2, with unresolved D. The V gene lost 3 bases and the J gene lost 1 base, with 6 bases spanning the gap. From germline, CDR1 is MDHEN and CDR2 SYDVKM. The CDR3 loop spans 13 amino acids. DNA for the CDR3: TGTGCCAGCAGTTTGACACTTAACTATGGCTACACCTTC. This encodes CASSLTLNYGYTF.

Note on this clonotype: This may be a read error, as it is one base from a much larger clone. The rearrangement uses TRBV5-8 and TRBJ2-5; D is perhaps TRBD2 (7 bases). The CDR3 loop spans 15 amino acids. Per the germline V gene, CDR1 is SGHTS and CDR2 is YDEGEE. CDR3 loop: CASSPEGLGGETRYF. The CDR3 DNA sequence: TGTGCCAGCAGCCCCGAAGGACTAGGGGGAGAGACCCGGTACTTC.

The V and J genes are TRBV4-1 and TRBJ1-4, with 9 bases fitting TRBD1. The ends lost 2 bases at V and 6 bases at J; junction bases unmatched: 13. This CDR3 spans 18 amino acids. Per the germline V gene, CDR1 is MGHRA and CDR2 is YSYEKL. The DNA for the CDR3 is TGCGCCAGCAGCCAACGAAGATTGGGGACAGGGAATGATGAAAAACTGTTTTTT. Protein: CASSQRRLGTGNDEKLFF.

This clonotype was seen many times. The J gene is TRBJ1-5, the V gene TRBV13, with 7 nucleotides matching TRBD1. CDR1 PRHDT and CDR2 FYEKMQ come from the germline V gene (reference sequence). The CDR3 extends over 16 amino acids. V shed 5 bases, J shed 6 bases, and the junction held 13 bases outside the gene matches. CDR3 coding DNA: TGTGCCAGCAGCCCACCCCCGACAGGGAAGCTTCAGCCCCAGCATTTT. As protein: CASSPPPTGKLQPQHF.